This is a list of T cell receptor beta chains from one sample in a study of blood T cell repertoires in COVID-19. The table came from immunoSEQ multiplex PCR; TCRdb's copy has only in-frame clones and leaves some out. The table shows some 200,000 clones, with around 87% occurring only once. The sample consisted of peripheral blood. The origin of the receptors is a man aged 40-49 years with active or convalescent COVID-19. CDR3s include the opening cysteine and the closing phenylalanine or tryptophan. D genes are given only for firm matches. Clone size is stated in some rows and not others, as once, few, many or a class when expanded.

>.|TRBJ2-7|TRBV11-2|.
TGTGCCAGCAGCTCCTCAGGGATGGGGCAGTACTTC
CASSSSGMGQYF
>.|TRBJ1-4|TRBV29-1|.
TGCAGCGTTGTTGGGGCGGCTAATGAAAAACTGTTTTTT
CSVVGAANEKLFF
>.|TRBJ1-6|TRBV18|TRBD1
TGTGCCAGCTCACCACGACAGGGGGCAAGCTCCTATAATTCACCCCTCCACTTT
CASSPRQGASSYNSPLHF
>.|TRBJ1-2|TRBV3-1/TRBV3-2|TRBD1
TGTGCCAGCAGTTTACAGGGGTATGGCTACACCTTC
CASSLQGYGYTF
>.|TRBJ1-1|TRBV28|.
TGTGCCAGCTCTTACGGGGAGACGAGTGGCACTGAAGCTTTCTTT
CASSYGETSGTEAFF
>.|TRBJ2-5|TRBV3-1/TRBV3-2|TRBD2
TGTGCCAGCAGCCCAGAGGGACTAGCTCACCAAGAGACCCAGTACTTC
CASSPEGLAHQETQYF
>.|TRBJ1-2|TRBV6-5|.
TGTGCCAGCTACGACAGTAACTATGGCTACACCTTC
CASYDSNYGYTF
>.|TRBJ1-6|TRBV6-5|TRBD1
TGTGCCAGCAGTTCGGGACAGGCCTCACCCCTCCACTTT
CASSSGQASPLHF
>.|TRBJ1-2|TRBV7-2|.
TGTGCCAGCAGCGCCGTTAGTCTAGGAAACTATGGCTACACCTTC
CASSAVSLGNYGYTF
>.|TRBJ1-1|TRBV19|.
TGTGCCAGTAGTATAGCCGGGACTCTACTAAACACTGAAGCTTTCTTT
CASSIAGTLLNTEAFF
>few|TRBJ2-7|TRBV29-1|TRBD2
TGCAGCGTTGAAGTAGGACTGGGCGGGACTAGCCCGGGGGGAAAGAAGTACTTC
CSVEVGLGGTSPGGKKYF
>once|TRBJ1-3|TRBV15|.
TGTGCCACCAGCAGAGATTCAAGGGGATTTGGAAACACCATATATTTT
CATSRDSRGFGNTIYF
>.|TRBJ2-2|TRBV5-1|.
TGCGCCAGCAGCTTCCCCAGAAACACCGGGGAGCTGTTTTTT
CASSFPRNTGELFF
>few|TRBJ1-1|TRBV7-2|TRBD1
TGTGCCAGCAGCGCTACCGGGACAGGGAACACTGAAGCTTTCTTT
CASSATGTGNTEAFF
>.|TRBJ1-4|TRBV7-2|TRBD1
TGTGCCAGCAGCTTAGGGGACAGGGGGGGACCGGCTAATGAAAAACTGTTTTTT
CASSLGDRGGPANEKLFF
>.|TRBJ2-1|TRBV5-1|TRBD1
TGCGCCAGCAGCGCCACAGGGGGCTCCTACAATGAGCAGTTCTTC
CASSATGGSYNEQFF
>many|TRBJ1-2|TRBV4-1|.
TGCGCCAGCAGCCAAGTAACGATAACGGGTGGCTACACCTTC
CASSQVTITGGYTF
>.|TRBJ2-5|TRBV12-3/TRBV12-4|TRBD2
TGTGCCAGCAGTACTAGCGTGGAGACCCAGTACTTC
CASSTSVETQYF
>.|TRBJ1-1|TRBV5-1|TRBD1
TGCGCCAGCAGCGATACAGGGGATTACACTGAAGCTTTCTTT
CASSDTGDYTEAFF
>.|TRBJ2-3|TRBV13|.
TGTGCCAGCAGGGGTATCGGGTTAACAGATACGCAGTATTTT
CASRGIGLTDTQYF
>.|TRBJ2-2|TRBV11-3|.
TGTGCCAGCAGCCACCGGGTAACGAACACCGGGGAGCTGTTTTTT
CASSHRVTNTGELFF
>.|TRBJ1-5|TRBV5-8|.
TGTGCCAGCAGCTTGCGGAGGAATCAGCCCCAGCATTTT
CASSLRRNQPQHF